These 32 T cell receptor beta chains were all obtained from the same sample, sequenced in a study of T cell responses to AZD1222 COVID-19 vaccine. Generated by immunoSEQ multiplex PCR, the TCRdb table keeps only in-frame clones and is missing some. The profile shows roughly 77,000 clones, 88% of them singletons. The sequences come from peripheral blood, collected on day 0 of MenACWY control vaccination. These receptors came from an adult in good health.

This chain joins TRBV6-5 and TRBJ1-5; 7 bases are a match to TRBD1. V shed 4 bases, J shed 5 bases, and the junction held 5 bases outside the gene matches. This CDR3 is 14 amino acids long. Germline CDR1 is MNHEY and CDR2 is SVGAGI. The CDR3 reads CASSWTGPDQPQHF. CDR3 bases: TGTGCCAGCAGTTGGACAGGCCCTGATCAGCCCCAGCATTTT.

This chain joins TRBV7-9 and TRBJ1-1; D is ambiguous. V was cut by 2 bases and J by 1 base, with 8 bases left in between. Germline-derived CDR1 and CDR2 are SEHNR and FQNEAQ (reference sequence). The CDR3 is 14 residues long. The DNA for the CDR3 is TGTGCCAGCAGCTTAAATTCCGGGAACACTGAAGCTTTCTTT. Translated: CASSLNSGNTEAFF.

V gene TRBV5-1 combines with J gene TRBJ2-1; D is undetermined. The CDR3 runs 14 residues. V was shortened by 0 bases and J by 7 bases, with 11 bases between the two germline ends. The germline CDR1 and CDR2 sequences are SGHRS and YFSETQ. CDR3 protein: CASSLGFGGNEQFF. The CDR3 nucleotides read TGCGCCAGCAGCTTGGGGTTCGGCGGTAATGAGCAGTTCTTC. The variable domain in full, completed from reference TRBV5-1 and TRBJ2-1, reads KAGVTQTPRYLIKTRGQQVTLSCSPISGHRSVSWYQQTPGQGLQFLFEYFSETQRNKGNFPGRFSGRQFSNSRSEMNVSTLELGDSALYLCASSLGFGGNEQFFGPGTRLTVL.

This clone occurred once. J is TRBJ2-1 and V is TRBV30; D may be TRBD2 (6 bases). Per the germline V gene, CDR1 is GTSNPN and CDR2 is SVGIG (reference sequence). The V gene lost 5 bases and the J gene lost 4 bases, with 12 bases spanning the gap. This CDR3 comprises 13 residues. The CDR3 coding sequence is TGTGCCTGGGGTAGCGGAAAATACAATGAGCAGTTCTTC. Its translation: CAWGSGKYNEQFF.

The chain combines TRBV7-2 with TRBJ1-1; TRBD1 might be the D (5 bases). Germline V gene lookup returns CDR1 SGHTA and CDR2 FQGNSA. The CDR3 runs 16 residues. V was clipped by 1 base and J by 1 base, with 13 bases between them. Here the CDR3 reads CASSLVTPGRNTEAFF. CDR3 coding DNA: TGTGCCAGCAGCTTAGTTACACCAGGGAGGAACACTGAAGCTTTCTTT.

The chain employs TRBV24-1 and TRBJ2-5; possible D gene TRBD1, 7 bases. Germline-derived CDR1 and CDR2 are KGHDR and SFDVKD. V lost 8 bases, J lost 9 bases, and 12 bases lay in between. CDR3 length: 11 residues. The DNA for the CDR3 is TGTGCCACCACCCAGGGGGAGGCCCAGTACTTC. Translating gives CATTQGEAQYF.

The CDR3 sequence: CASSFFPDRENIQYF. For the CDR3, the DNA is TGCGCCAGCAGCTTCTTTCCCGACAGGGAAAACATTCAGTACTTC. The chain combines TRBV5-1 with TRBJ2-4, with TRBD1 matching 7 bases. Trimming took 2 bases from V and 5 from J; bases not matched to a gene: 7. This CDR3 has 15 amino acids. Germline CDR1 and CDR2: SGHRS and YFSETQ. The full variable domain, in which reference TRBV5-1 and TRBJ2-4 provide the parts outside the CDR3, is KAGVTQTPRYLIKTRGQQVTLSCSPISGHRSVSWYQQTPGQGLQFLFEYFSETQRNKGNFPGRFSGRQFSNSRSEMNVSTLELGDSALYLCASSFFPDRENIQYFGAGTRLSVL.

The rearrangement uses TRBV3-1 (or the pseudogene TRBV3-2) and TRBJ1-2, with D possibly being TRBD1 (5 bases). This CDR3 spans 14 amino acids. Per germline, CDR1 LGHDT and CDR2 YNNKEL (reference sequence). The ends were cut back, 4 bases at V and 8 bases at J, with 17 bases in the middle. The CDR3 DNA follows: TGTGCCAGCAGCCGGGGGTCCACCTCTGGGGGCTACACCTTC. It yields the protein CASSRGSTSGGYTF.

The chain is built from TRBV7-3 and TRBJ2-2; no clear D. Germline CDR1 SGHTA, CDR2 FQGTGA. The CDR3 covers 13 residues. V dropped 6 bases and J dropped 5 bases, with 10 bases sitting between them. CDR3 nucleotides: TGTGCCAGCAGTTCCGATTTGACCGGGGAGCTGTTTTTT. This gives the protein CASSSDLTGELFF.

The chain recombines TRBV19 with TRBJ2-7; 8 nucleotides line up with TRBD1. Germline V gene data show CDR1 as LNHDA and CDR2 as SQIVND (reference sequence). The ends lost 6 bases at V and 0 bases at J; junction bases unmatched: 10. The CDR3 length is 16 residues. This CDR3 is CASSRSGTGYSYEQYF. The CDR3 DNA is TGTGCCAGTAGCCGCTCCGGGACAGGCTACTCCTACGAGCAGTACTTC.

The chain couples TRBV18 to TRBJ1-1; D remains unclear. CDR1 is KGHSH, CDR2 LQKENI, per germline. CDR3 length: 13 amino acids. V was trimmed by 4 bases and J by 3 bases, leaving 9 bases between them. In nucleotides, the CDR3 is TGTGCCAGCTCACAGGGAAGGGACACTGAAGCTTTCTTT. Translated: CASSQGRDTEAFF.

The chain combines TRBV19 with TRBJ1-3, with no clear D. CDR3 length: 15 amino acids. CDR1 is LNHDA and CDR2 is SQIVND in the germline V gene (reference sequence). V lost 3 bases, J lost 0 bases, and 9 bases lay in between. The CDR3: CASSIWTVSGNTIYF. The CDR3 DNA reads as TGTGCCAGTAGTATTTGGACGGTCTCTGGAAACACCATATATTTT.

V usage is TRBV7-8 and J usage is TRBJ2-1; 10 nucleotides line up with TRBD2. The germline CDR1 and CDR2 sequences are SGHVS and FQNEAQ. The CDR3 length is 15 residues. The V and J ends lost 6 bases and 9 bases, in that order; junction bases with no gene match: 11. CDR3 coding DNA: TGTGCCAGCAGTCAGAGCGGGGGGGCCGGGACTGAGCAGTTCTTC. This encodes CASSQSGGAGTEQFF. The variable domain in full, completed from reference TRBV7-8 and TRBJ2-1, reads GAGVSQSPRYKVAKRGQDVALRCDPISGHVSLFWYQQALGQGPEFLTYFQNEAQLDKSGLPSDRFFAERPEGSVSTLKIQRTQQEDSAVYLCASSQSGGAGTEQFFGPGTRLTVL.

In nucleotides, the CDR3 is TGTGCCAGCAACCGAGAGGGCCCTAACTATGGCTACACCTTC. It translates to CASNREGPNYGYTF. The rearrangement uses TRBV2 and TRBJ1-2; no firm D call. The CDR3 runs to 14 residues. Trimming took off 7 bases at V and 0 bases at J, with 12 bases between the two ends. Germline V gene data show CDR1 as SNHLY and CDR2 as FYNNEI.

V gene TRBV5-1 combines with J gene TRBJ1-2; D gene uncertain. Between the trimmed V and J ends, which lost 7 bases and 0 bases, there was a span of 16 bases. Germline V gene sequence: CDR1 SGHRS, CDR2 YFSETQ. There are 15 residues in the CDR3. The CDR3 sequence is CASGMDGAANYGYTF. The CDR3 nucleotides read TGCGCCAGCGGAATGGACGGAGCAGCTAACTATGGCTACACCTTC.

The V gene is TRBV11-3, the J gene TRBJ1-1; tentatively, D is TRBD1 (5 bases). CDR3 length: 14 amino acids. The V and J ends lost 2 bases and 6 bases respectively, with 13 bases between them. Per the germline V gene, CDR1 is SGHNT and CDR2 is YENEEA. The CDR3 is CASSLMGLIAEAFF. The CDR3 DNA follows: TGTGCCAGCAGCTTAATGGGGCTGATCGCTGAAGCTTTCTTT.

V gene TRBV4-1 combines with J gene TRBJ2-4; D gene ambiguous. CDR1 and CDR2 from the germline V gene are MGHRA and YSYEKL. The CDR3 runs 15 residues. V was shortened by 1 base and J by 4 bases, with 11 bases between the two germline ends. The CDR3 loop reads CASSQGVQGKNIQYF. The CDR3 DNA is TGCGCCAGCAGCCAAGGAGTGCAAGGGAAAAACATTCAGTACTTC.

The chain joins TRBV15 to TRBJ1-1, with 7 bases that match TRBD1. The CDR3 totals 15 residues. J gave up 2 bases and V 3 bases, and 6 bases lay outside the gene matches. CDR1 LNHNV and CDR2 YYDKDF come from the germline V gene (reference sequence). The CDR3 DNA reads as TGTGCCACCAGCAGCCTACAGGGGACAAACACTGAAGCTTTCTTT. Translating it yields CATSSLQGTNTEAFF.

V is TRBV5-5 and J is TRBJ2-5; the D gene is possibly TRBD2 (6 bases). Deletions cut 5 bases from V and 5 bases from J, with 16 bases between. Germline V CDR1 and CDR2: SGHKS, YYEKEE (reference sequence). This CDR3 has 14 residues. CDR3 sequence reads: CASSLISGQETQYF. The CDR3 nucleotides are TGTGCCAGCAGTTTAATTAGCGGCCAGGAGACCCAGTACTTC.

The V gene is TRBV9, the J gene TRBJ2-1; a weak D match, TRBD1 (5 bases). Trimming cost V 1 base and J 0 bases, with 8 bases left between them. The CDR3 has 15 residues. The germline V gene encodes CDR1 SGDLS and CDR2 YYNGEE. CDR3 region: CASSVRQSSYNEQFF. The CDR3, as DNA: TGTGCCAGCAGCGTAAGACAGAGCTCCTACAATGAGCAGTTCTTC.

The CDR3 protein is CASSYEARRGYGYTF. DNA for the CDR3: TGTGCCAGCAGTTACGAGGCAAGAAGGGGCTATGGCTACACCTTC. The chain carries TRBV6-2 or TRBV6-3 and TRBJ1-2; TRBD1 is a possible D gene (5 bases). The CDR3 spans 15 residues. Trimming shortened V by 2 bases and J by 4 bases, and 14 bases separated the two germline ends. Germline values: CDR1 MNHEY, CDR2 SVGEGT.

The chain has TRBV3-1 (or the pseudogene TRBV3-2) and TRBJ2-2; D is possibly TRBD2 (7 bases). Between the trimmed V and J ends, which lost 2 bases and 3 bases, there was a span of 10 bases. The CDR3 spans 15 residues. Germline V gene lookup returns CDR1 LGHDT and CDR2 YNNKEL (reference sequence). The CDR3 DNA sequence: TGTGCCAGCAGCCAAAGGGGGAGGGACACCGGGGAGCTGTTTTTT. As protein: CASSQRGRDTGELFF.

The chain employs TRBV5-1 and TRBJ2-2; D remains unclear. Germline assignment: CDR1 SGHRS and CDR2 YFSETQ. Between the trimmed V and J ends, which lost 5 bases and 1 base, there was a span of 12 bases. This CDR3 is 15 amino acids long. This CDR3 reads CASRQSPQNTGELFF. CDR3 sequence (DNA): TGCGCCAGCAGGCAGTCTCCCCAGAACACCGGGGAGCTGTTTTTT. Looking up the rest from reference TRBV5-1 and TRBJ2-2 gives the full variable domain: KAGVTQTPRYLIKTRGQQVTLSCSPISGHRSVSWYQQTPGQGLQFLFEYFSETQRNKGNFPGRFSGRQFSNSRSEMNVSTLELGDSALYLCASRQSPQNTGELFFGEGSRLTVL.

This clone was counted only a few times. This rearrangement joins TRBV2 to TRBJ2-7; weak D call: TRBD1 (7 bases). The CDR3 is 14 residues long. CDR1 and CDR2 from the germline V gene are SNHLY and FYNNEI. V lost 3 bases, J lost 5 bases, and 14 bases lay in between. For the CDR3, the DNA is TGTGCCAGCAGTGATGGCAGGGGGGTGGACGAGCAGTACTTC. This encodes CASSDGRGVDEQYF.

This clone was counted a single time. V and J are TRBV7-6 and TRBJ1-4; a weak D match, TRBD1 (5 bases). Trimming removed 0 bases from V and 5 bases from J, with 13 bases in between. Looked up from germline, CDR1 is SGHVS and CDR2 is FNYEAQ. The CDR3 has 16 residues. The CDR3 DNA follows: TGTGCCAGCAGCTTAGCGCAAGCAGGGAGAAATGAAAAACTGTTTTTT. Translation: CASSLAQAGRNEKLFF.

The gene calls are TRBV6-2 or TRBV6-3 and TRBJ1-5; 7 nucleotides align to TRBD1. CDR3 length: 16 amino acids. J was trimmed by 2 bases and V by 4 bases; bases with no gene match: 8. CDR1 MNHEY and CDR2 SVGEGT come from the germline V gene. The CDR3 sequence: CASSSLGRGRNQPQHF. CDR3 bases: TGTGCCAGCAGTTCCCTGGGGAGGGGGCGCAATCAGCCCCAGCATTTT.

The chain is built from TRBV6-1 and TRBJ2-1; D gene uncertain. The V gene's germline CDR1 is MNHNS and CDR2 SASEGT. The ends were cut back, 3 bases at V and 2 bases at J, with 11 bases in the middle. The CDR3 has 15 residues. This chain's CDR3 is CASSESARTYNEQFF. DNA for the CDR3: TGTGCCAGCAGTGAGTCCGCGAGGACCTACAATGAGCAGTTCTTC.

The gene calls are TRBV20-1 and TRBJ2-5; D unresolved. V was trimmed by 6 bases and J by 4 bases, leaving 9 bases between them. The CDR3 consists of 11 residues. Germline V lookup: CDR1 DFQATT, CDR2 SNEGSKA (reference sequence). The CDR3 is CSATVPETQYF. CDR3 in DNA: TGCAGTGCCACGGTCCCAGAGACCCAGTACTTC.

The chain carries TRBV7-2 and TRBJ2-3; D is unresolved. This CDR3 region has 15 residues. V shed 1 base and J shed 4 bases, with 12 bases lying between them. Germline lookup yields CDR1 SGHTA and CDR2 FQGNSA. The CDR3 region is CASSLVGGSADTQYF. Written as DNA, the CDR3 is TGTGCCAGCAGCTTAGTAGGTGGGTCCGCAGATACGCAGTATTTT.

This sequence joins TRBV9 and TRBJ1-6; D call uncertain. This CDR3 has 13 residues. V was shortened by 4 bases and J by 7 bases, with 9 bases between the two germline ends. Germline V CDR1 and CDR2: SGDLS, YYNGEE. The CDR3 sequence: CASSPTFNSPLHF. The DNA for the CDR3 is TGTGCCAGCAGCCCCACCTTCAATTCACCCCTCCACTTT. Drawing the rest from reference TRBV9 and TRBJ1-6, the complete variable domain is DSGVTQTPKHLITATGQRVTLRCSPRSGDLSVYWYQQSLDQGLQFLIQYYNGEERAKGNILERFSAQQFPDLHSELNLSSLELGDSALYFCASSPTFNSPLHFGNGTRLTVT.

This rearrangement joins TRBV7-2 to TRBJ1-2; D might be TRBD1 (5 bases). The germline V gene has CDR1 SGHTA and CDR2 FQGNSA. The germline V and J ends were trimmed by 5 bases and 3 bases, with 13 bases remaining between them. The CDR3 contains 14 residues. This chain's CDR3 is CASSLGERDYGYTF. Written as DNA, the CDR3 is TGTGCCAGCAGCCTAGGGGAGCGAGACTATGGCTACACCTTC.

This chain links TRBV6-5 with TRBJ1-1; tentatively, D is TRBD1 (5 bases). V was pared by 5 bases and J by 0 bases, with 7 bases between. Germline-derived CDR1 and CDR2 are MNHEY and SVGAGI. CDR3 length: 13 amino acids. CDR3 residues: CASSMTVNTEAFF. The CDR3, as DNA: TGTGCCAGCAGTATGACAGTGAACACTGAAGCTTTCTTT.